A single sample gave rise to the 18 T cell receptor beta chains below, sequenced in a study of blood T cell repertoires in COVID-19. Repertoires were generated with immunoSEQ multiplex PCR, while TCRdb's copy carries only in-frame clones and drops some. The profile shows hundreds of thousands of clones, 87% of them singletons. The sample comprised PBMCs or T cells enriched from blood (not recorded which). All receptors come from a woman aged 40 to 50 who had recovered from COVID-19.

This clone was observed once. The chain uses TRBV19 and TRBJ1-6; D unclear. The CDR3 extends over 14 amino acids. Germline V CDR1 and CDR2: LNHDA, SQIVND (reference sequence). Trimming removed 7 bases at V and 0 bases at J, with 7 bases between. The CDR3 spells CASTFSSYNSPLHF. DNA for the CDR3: TGTGCCAGTACGTTCAGCTCCTATAATTCACCCCTCCACTTT.

The gene calls are TRBV7-9 and TRBJ1-3; 7 bases align to TRBD1. CDR3 size: 17 residues. J gave up 0 bases and V 1 base, and 6 bases lay outside the gene matches. Per the germline V gene, CDR1 is SEHNR and CDR2 is FQNEAQ (reference sequence). The CDR3 DNA follows: TGTGCCAGCAGCTTAGTAACAGGGGATAACTCTGGAAACACCATATATTTT. Residues: CASSLVTGDNSGNTIYF.

Here the CDR3 reads CASRQGGRGRYNEQFF. CDR3 bases: TGTGCCAGCCGCCAGGGGGGGCGCGGGAGGTACAATGAGCAGTTCTTC. This chain connects TRBV11-1 to TRBJ2-1; TRBD2 might be the D (8 bases). Trimming removed 8 bases at V and 4 bases at J, with 21 bases between. The CDR3 has 16 residues. The germline V gene has CDR1 SGHAT and CDR2 FQDESV (reference sequence).

The chain joins TRBV28 to TRBJ1-5; 7 bases are a match to TRBD1. The CDR3 covers 16 residues. Germline V lookup: CDR1 MDHEN, CDR2 SYDVKM. The V segment lost 6 bases and the J segment 1 base; nucleotides outside the gene matches: 9. The CDR3 sequence: CASSSGTEGSNQPQHF. CDR3 DNA: TGTGCCAGCAGCTCCGGGACAGAGGGAAGCAATCAGCCCCAGCATTTT.

The chain is built from TRBV12-3 or TRBV12-4 and TRBJ2-2; possible D gene TRBD1, 5 bases. The V and J ends lost 5 bases and 6 bases respectively, with 7 bases between them. The CDR3 runs 12 residues. In DNA, the CDR3 is TGTGCCAGCAGTCCAGGGTCCGGGGAGCTGTTTTTT. It specifies CASSPGSGELFF.

The chain carries TRBV5-1 and TRBJ2-5; D is uncertain. CDR1 and CDR2 (germline): SGHRS, YFSETQ. Trimming took 1 base from V and 5 from J, leaving 9 bases between them. The length of the CDR3 is 13 residues. The CDR3 nucleotides read TGCGCCAGCAGCTTGCCCGAGAGTGAGACCCAGTACTTC. Protein product: CASSLPESETQYF.

This clone was recorded a few times. V is TRBV6-5 and J is TRBJ2-7; 9 nucleotides align to TRBD2. The CDR3 length is 15 residues. CDR1 and CDR2 (germline): MNHEY, SVGAGI. V was clipped by 10 bases and J by 0 bases; unmatched bases: 10. The CDR3 reads CATLRAGGTSYEQYF. CDR3 nucleotides: TGTGCCACCCTGAGAGCGGGAGGCACCTCCTACGAGCAGTACTTC.

V is TRBV3-1 (or the pseudogene TRBV3-2) and J is TRBJ1-2; TRBD1 is a possible D gene (5 bases). The CDR3 is made up of 14 amino acids. V was cut by 4 bases and J by 2 bases, with 11 bases left in between. Germline V gene sequence: CDR1 LGHDT, CDR2 YNNKEL (reference sequence). CDR3 nucleotide sequence: TGTGCCAGCAGCCCACAGGTCCTAAACTATGGCTACACCTTC. This gives the protein CASSPQVLNYGYTF.

This rearrangement joins TRBV19 to TRBJ2-6; TRBD1 aligns across 11 bases. The CDR3 contains 17 residues. V dropped 9 bases and J dropped 1; count of bases not matched to a gene: 8. CDR1 is LNHDA and CDR2 is SQIVND in the germline V gene (reference sequence). DNA of the CDR3: TGTGCCAGCACATCGGGACAGGGGGTTTCTGGGGCCAACGTCCTGACTTTC. It translates to CASTSGQGVSGANVLTF.

This clone has just a few counts. Other DNA sequences in this specimen translate into the identical CDR3. V usage is TRBV18 and J usage is TRBJ1-5; the D gene is possibly TRBD1 (5 bases). CDR1 and CDR2 (germline): KGHSH, LQKENI. V lost 2 bases to trimming and J lost 4 bases, with 6 bases between them. The CDR3 is 13 residues long. CDR3 DNA: TGTGCCAGCTCACCAGACAGAAATCAGCCCCAGCATTTT. This translates into CASSPDRNQPQHF.

This clone came up a few times. The V call is TRBV28, the J call TRBJ2-7, with TRBD1 matching 11 bases. Germline CDR1 reads MDHEN; CDR2 reads SYDVKM. J was trimmed by 4 bases and V by 5 bases; bases with no gene match: 10. The CDR3 consists of 16 residues. The CDR3 DNA is TGTGCCAGCAGTGCGACCACCGGGACAGGGGGGTACGAGCAGTACTTC. This codes for CASSATTGTGGYEQYF.

This clone was seen once. The V call is TRBV29-1, the J call TRBJ1-1, with 8 nucleotides matching TRBD1. The trim removed 6 bases at V and 3 bases at J, leaving 3 bases unmatched. The CDR3 spans 12 residues. Germline values: CDR1 SQVTM, CDR2 ANQGSEA. This CDR3 is CSVDRGYTEAFF. In nucleotides, the CDR3 is TGCAGCGTAGACAGGGGTTACACTGAAGCTTTCTTT.

This chain uses TRBV7-2 with TRBJ2-5; D unclear. Trimming left V 3 bases short and J 2 bases short, with 7 bases between. In germline, CDR1 is SGHTA, CDR2 FQGNSA. The CDR3 covers 13 residues. The CDR3 nucleotides are TGTGCCAGCAGCTTTTACCGGCAAGAGACCCAGTACTTC. As protein: CASSFYRQETQYF.

The chain has TRBV28 and TRBJ2-4, with 7 bases aligning to TRBD2. V trimming: 10 bases; J trimming: 7 bases; junction bases outside the gene matches: 10. The CDR3 spans 13 residues. Germline CDR1 reads MDHEN; CDR2 reads SYDVKM. The CDR3 bases are TGTGCCATAAGCGGGGCGGGAGAGAACATTCAGTACTTC. Protein: CAISGAGENIQYF.

The chain couples TRBV7-9 to TRBJ2-7; a weak D match, TRBD2 (5 bases). The CDR3 runs to 14 residues. The V gene's germline CDR1 is SEHNR and CDR2 FQNEAQ (reference sequence). V lost 2 bases to trimming and J lost 0 bases, with 8 bases between them. The chain's CDR3 is CASSLMGSSYEQYF. The CDR3 DNA is TGTGCCAGCAGCTTAATGGGGAGCTCCTACGAGCAGTACTTC.

DNA for the CDR3: TGCGCCAGCAGCCCAATCGCGACTAGCGGGAGTGTCTCCTTCCGGTATTTT. This gives the protein CASSPIATSGSVSFRYF. The V and J genes are TRBV5-1 and TRBJ2-3, with 12 bases aligning to TRBD2. This CDR3 is built from 17 residues. Germline-derived CDR1 and CDR2 are SGHRS and YFSETQ. V lost 4 bases, J lost 14 bases, and 20 bases stayed unmatched.

This clone was observed once. The V gene is TRBV29-1, the J gene TRBJ2-1, with D maybe TRBD2 (6 bases). CDR3 length: 15 residues. CDR1 SQVTM and CDR2 ANQGSEA come from the germline V gene. Trimming shortened V by 1 base and J by 8 bases, and 18 bases separated the two germline ends. CDR3 residues: CSVEGIQLAIDEQFF. The CDR3 bases are TGCAGCGTTGAAGGGATCCAACTAGCAATAGATGAGCAGTTCTTC.

The CDR3 reads CASSLDPTGYGYTF. Here the CDR3 DNA reads TGTGCCAGCAGTTTAGACCCAACGGGCTATGGCTACACCTTC. The J gene is TRBJ1-2, the V gene TRBV28; D uncertain. The CDR3 has 14 residues. Germline V CDR1 and CDR2: MDHEN, SYDVKM. Between the trimmed V and J ends, which lost 2 bases and 4 bases, there was a span of 11 bases.